These T cell receptor beta chains were read from a single sample in a study of cytomegalovirus exposure and HLA in healthy donors. The assay was immunoSEQ multiplex PCR, and TCRdb's table has in-frame clones only and misses some. Of approximately 150,000 clones detected, 70% to 85% appear once; the ten largest clones hold roughly 2%. The specimen was PBMCs. These receptor sequences come from a man aged 35-49 years in good health and CMV-seronegative. CDR3s include the opening cysteine and the closing phenylalanine or tryptophan. Each record gives: CDR3 protein, D gene, V gene, J gene. A D gene is named only where the DNA matches it firmly.

cdr3_aa: CASSPNFGDTQYF
d_call: .
v_call: TRBV18
j_call: TRBJ2-3

cdr3_aa: CASSLDLANEQFF
d_call: .
v_call: TRBV27
j_call: TRBJ2-1

cdr3_aa: CASRRGWDSYNSPLHF
d_call: .
v_call: TRBV19
j_call: TRBJ1-6

cdr3_aa: CASSLDGSSYEQYF
d_call: .
v_call: TRBV7-7
j_call: TRBJ2-7

cdr3_aa: CASRNSGGNTIYF
d_call: .
v_call: TRBV6-5
j_call: TRBJ1-3

cdr3_aa: CASSYSRAGEETQYF
d_call: TRBD2
v_call: TRBV6-5
j_call: TRBJ2-5

cdr3_aa: CASSQDRGRSETQYF
d_call: TRBD1
v_call: TRBV7-2
j_call: TRBJ2-5

cdr3_aa: CASSPGTGFTYEQYF
d_call: TRBD1
v_call: TRBV6-5
j_call: TRBJ2-7

cdr3_aa: CASSYLGLHTDTQYF
d_call: .
v_call: TRBV6-6
j_call: TRBJ2-3

cdr3_aa: CASRAGTNTEAFF
d_call: .
v_call: TRBV10-2
j_call: TRBJ1-1

cdr3_aa: CASSPLAGTGDYEQYF
d_call: TRBD1
v_call: TRBV28
j_call: TRBJ2-7

cdr3_aa: CAIRDQDRDGYTF
d_call: TRBD1
v_call: TRBV10-3
j_call: TRBJ1-2

cdr3_aa: CASSVGLNTGELFF
d_call: .
v_call: TRBV5-6
j_call: TRBJ2-2

cdr3_aa: CASSLEAGGAYEQYF
d_call: TRBD2
v_call: TRBV27
j_call: .

cdr3_aa: CASSSVAGGPRGTDTQYF
d_call: TRBD2
v_call: TRBV7-8
j_call: TRBJ2-3

cdr3_aa: CASSPLGEEGLGYGYTF
d_call: .
v_call: TRBV25-1
j_call: TRBJ1-2

cdr3_aa: CASSLVQGRPGELFF
d_call: TRBD1
v_call: TRBV5-1
j_call: TRBJ2-2

cdr3_aa: CASTRPWTPNTGELFF
d_call: .
v_call: TRBV7-9
j_call: TRBJ2-2

cdr3_aa: CASRPYGRAGDTQYF
d_call: TRBD2
v_call: TRBV11-2
j_call: TRBJ2-3

cdr3_aa: CASSLGRGGHSSYNEQFF
d_call: TRBD2
v_call: TRBV11-2
j_call: TRBJ2-1

cdr3_aa: CASSLFEGATNEKLFF
d_call: .
v_call: TRBV19
j_call: TRBJ1-4

cdr3_aa: CASSSDRGVNQPQHF
d_call: TRBD1
v_call: TRBV28
j_call: TRBJ1-5

cdr3_aa: CASSPRDRLSEAFF
d_call: TRBD1
v_call: TRBV18
j_call: TRBJ1-1

cdr3_aa: CSVDGLAGEVRLENEQFF
d_call: TRBD2
v_call: TRBV29-1
j_call: TRBJ2-1

cdr3_aa: CASSTSSNQPQHF
d_call: .
v_call: TRBV19
j_call: TRBJ1-5

cdr3_aa: CASIGGPGEKLFF
d_call: .
v_call: TRBV6-6
j_call: TRBJ1-4

cdr3_aa: CASSLGASGEQFF
d_call: TRBD2
v_call: TRBV11-3
j_call: TRBJ2-1

cdr3_aa: CASSQDRDEQYF
d_call: TRBD1
v_call: TRBV7-9
j_call: TRBJ2-7

cdr3_aa: CASSPNWGDDQPQHF
d_call: .
v_call: TRBV9
j_call: TRBJ1-5

cdr3_aa: CASSYEVAGNEQYF
d_call: TRBD2
v_call: TRBV6-1
j_call: TRBJ2-7

cdr3_aa: CSARIGATGYF
d_call: .
v_call: TRBV20-1
j_call: TRBJ2-4

cdr3_aa: CASRTRGGTYEQYF
d_call: TRBD1
v_call: TRBV6-5
j_call: TRBJ2-7

cdr3_aa: CAWSMGLPGELFF
d_call: .
v_call: TRBV30
j_call: TRBJ2-2

cdr3_aa: CASSILLGRGNEQFF
d_call: .
v_call: TRBV19
j_call: TRBJ2-1

cdr3_aa: CAQRGGTGELFF
d_call: .
v_call: TRBV2
j_call: TRBJ2-2

cdr3_aa: CASSLAPGSETQYF
d_call: .
v_call: TRBV5-1
j_call: TRBJ2-5

cdr3_aa: CASSSTLAGTKETQYF
d_call: TRBD2
v_call: TRBV5-1
j_call: TRBJ2-5

cdr3_aa: CASSLDRGRITGELFF
d_call: TRBD1
v_call: TRBV5-4
j_call: TRBJ2-2

cdr3_aa: CASSFESSGRSLNTGELFF
d_call: TRBD2
v_call: TRBV27
j_call: TRBJ2-2

cdr3_aa: CASSPFRRAGANVLTF
d_call: .
v_call: TRBV28
j_call: TRBJ2-6

cdr3_aa: CASSPNKYNEQFF
d_call: .
v_call: TRBV11-3
j_call: TRBJ2-1

cdr3_aa: CASRASSGSLGQYF
d_call: TRBD2
v_call: TRBV5-1
j_call: TRBJ2-5

cdr3_aa: CASSFRLAGGPHEQYF
d_call: .
v_call: TRBV21-1
j_call: TRBJ2-7

cdr3_aa: CASSSGLAGLYEQYF
d_call: TRBD2
v_call: TRBV5-1
j_call: TRBJ2-7

cdr3_aa: CASRGGLGLAGGVEQFF
d_call: TRBD2
v_call: TRBV19
j_call: TRBJ2-1

cdr3_aa: CASSPTGAGADEQYF
d_call: TRBD2
v_call: TRBV9
j_call: TRBJ2-7

cdr3_aa: CASSTSGGGGETQYF
d_call: TRBD2
v_call: TRBV2
j_call: TRBJ2-5

cdr3_aa: CASRARGRGQETQYF
d_call: .
v_call: TRBV28
j_call: TRBJ2-5

cdr3_aa: CASSFIASGTNEQYF
d_call: TRBD2
v_call: TRBV11-2
j_call: TRBJ2-7

cdr3_aa: CASSVGTAGLEAFF
d_call: .
v_call: TRBV9
j_call: TRBJ1-1

cdr3_aa: CASQKAPGSITDTQYF
d_call: .
v_call: TRBV5-1
j_call: TRBJ2-3

cdr3_aa: CAISGLAGRGTGELFF
d_call: TRBD2
v_call: TRBV10-3
j_call: TRBJ2-2

cdr3_aa: CASSQRASYNEQFF
d_call: .
v_call: TRBV4-2
j_call: TRBJ2-1